A single T cell receptor (beta chain) is shown here with its context. Other DNA sequences in the sample encode the same CDR3. The record originates from a study of PD-L1 blockade in urothelial cancer. About the study: Most of the roughly 30 patients were men whose urothelial cancer was bladder-origin. As for prior chemotherapy regimens, patients had received 0 to 3.

CDR3 length: 14 residues. V shed 2 bases, J shed 1 base, and the junction held 1 base outside the gene matches. From germline, CDR1 is SGHRS and CDR2 YFSETQ. Documented time point: pretreatment peripheral blood. Measured with immunoSEQ multiplex PCR; TCRdb has only the in-frame clones, and not every one. The sample has about 63,000 clones, 81% seen once. The V call is TRBV5-1, the J call TRBJ2-3; 7 nucleotides line up with TRBD1. The sample consisted of PBMCs, taken around atezolizumab (anti-PD-L1) treatment. The TCR was taken from a man between 70 and 80 years old with urothelial cancer. The CDR3 spells CASSFTGGTDTQYF. The CDR3 DNA sequence: TGCGCCAGCAGCTTTACAGGGGGCACAGATACGCAGTATTTT.